This T cell receptor (beta chain) was observed in a study of response to subunit inactivated influenza vaccine. Study-level findings and limits: A suggestion made by the authors is that each seasonal influenza vaccination recruits few new T cells.

Turning to this clonotype: The antigen is not known.

In TCRdb, the RT-PCR reads were re-called with MiXCR into one record per CDR3 protein. The table records around 850,000 distinct CDR3 sequences, 15% to 20% of them present only once. CDR3 length: 17 amino acids. Germline CDR1 is LGHNA and CDR2 is YSLEER. V gave up 1 base and J gave up 2 bases, with 14 bases separating them. Specimen: PBMCs from blood, collected 4 to 6 days after vaccination. The receptor was isolated from a man aged 45 to 65 who received an inactivated influenza vaccine. The chain joins TRBV4-3 to TRBJ2-2; D may be TRBD2 (6 bases). In DNA, the CDR3 is TGCGCCAGCAGCCAAGTTCCAGGACTACCTAACACCGGGGAGCTGTTTTTT. It yields the protein CASSQVPGLPNTGELFF.